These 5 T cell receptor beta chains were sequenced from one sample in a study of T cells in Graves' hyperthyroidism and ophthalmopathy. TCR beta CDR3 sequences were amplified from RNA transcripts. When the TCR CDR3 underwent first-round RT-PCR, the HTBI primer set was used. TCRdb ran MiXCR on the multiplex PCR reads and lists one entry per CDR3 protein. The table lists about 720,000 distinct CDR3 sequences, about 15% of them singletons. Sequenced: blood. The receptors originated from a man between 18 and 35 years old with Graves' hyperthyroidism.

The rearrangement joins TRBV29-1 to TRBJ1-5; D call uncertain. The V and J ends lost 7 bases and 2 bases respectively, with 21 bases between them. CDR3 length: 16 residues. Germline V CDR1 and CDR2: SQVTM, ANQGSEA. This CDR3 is CSALSEVSKRNQPQHF. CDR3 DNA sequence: TGCAGCGCTCTAAGTGAGGTATCGAAGCGCAATCAGCCCCAGCATTTT.

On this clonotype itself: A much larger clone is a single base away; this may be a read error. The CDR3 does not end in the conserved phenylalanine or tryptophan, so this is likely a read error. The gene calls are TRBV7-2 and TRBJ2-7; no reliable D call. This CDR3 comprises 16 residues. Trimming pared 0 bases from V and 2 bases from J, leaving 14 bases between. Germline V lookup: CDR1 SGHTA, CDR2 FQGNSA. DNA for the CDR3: TGTGCCAGCAGCTTAGCGACGTTCCTCCTTACCTACGAGCAGTACTCC. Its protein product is CASSLATFLLTYEQYS.

This chain's CDR3 is CASSPGAHTEAFF. The CDR3 nucleotides are TGTGCCAGCTCACCGGGGGCCCACACTGAAGCTTTCTTT. The rearrangement links TRBV18 to TRBJ1-1; D is perhaps TRBD1 (6 bases). V was cut by 3 bases and J by 3 bases, with 8 bases left in between. CDR1 is KGHSH and CDR2 is LQKENI in the germline V gene. This CDR3 is 13 amino acids long.

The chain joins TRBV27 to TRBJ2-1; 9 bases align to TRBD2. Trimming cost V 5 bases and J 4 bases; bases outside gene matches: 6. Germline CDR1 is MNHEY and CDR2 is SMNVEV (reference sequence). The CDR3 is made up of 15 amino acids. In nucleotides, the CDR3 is TGTGCCAGCAGTATGACTAGCGGAAATTACAATGAGCAGTTCTTC. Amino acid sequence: CASSMTSGNYNEQFF.

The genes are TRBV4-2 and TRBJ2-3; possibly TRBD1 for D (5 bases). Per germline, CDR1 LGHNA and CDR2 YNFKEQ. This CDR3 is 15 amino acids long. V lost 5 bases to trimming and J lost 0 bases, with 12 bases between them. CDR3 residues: CASSVAGLSTDTQYF. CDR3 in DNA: TGTGCCAGCAGCGTAGCAGGGCTAAGCACAGATACGCAGTATTTT.